The clone carrying this T cell receptor (beta chain) was seen more than once but under ten times. CDR1 and CDR2 (germline): MNHEY, SVGEGT. This CDR3 has 15 residues. V shed 1 base, J shed 7 bases, and the junction held 7 bases outside the gene matches. The sample originates from a study of blood T cells in healthy people across ages. Primers used in a second PCR of roughly 6 to 11 cycles were a sample-barcoded 5' primer and a J-beta primer mix. Each cDNA molecule received a tag from a template-switch adaptor that had 12 random nucleotides. TCRdb re-analysed the 5' RACE reads in MiXCR, keeping a single row per CDR3 protein. The table lists 550,000 to 750,000 distinct CDR3 sequences, approximately 21% of them singletons, with 3.5% to 4% in the top ten. Healthy Russian Caucasian donors spanned ages about 6 to 90 years. Isolation yielded PBMCs, at least 6 million per sample, in every case. Total RNA was extracted at no less than 6 micrograms per sample.

The sample consisted of blood. The J gene is TRBJ2-7, the V gene TRBV6-2 or TRBV6-3; 10 bases are shared with TRBD2. The source of this sequence is a man in his sixties or seventies in good health. CDR3 sequence (DNA): TGTGCCAGCAGTTACTGGAGCGGGAGGGAGGAAGAGCAGTACTTC. This encodes CASSYWSGREEEQYF.